A single sample is the source of the 15 T cell receptor beta chains below, sequenced in a study of metastatic and nonmetastatic thyroid tumors. Each patient came to thyroid surgery without any prior treatment (of any kind). Using MiXCR, TCRdb re-called clones from the PCR reads. The sample has 25,000 to 35,000 clones, roughly 17% seen once. Sequenced sample: blood. These receptors came from a female donor with papillary thyroid cancer or a benign thyroid nodule (not recorded which). Some clones in this sample may be carry-over from other donors' samples.

The sample holds many counts of this clone. V is TRBV5-4 and J is TRBJ1-4; 8 nucleotides line up with TRBD1. The CDR3 totals 16 residues. Looked up from germline, CDR1 is SGHNT and CDR2 is YYREEE (reference sequence). The V gene end was trimmed by 3 bases and the J gene end by 8 bases; junction bases not matched to a gene: 12. The CDR3 sequence: CASSYYRTGSKEKLFF. In nucleotides, the CDR3 is TGTGCCAGCAGCTACTACCGGACAGGGTCGAAGGAAAAACTGTTTTTT.

Concerning this clone: Sequence at one end of the junction differs from germline and may be a read error. This chain uses TRBV6-1 with TRBJ1-3; 7 nucleotides agree with TRBD1. CDR3 length equals 17 residues. The germline V gene has CDR1 MNHNS and CDR2 SASEGT. CDR3 nucleotides: TGTGCCAGCAGTGACGGGACAGCAACCCACTCTGGAGACACCATATATTTT. It translates to CASSDGTATHSGDTIYF.

In this sample, this clone is medium-sized (0.01 to 0.1%). The chain recombines TRBV11-2 with TRBJ2-7, with a weak D call TRBD2 (6 bases). The CDR3 sequence is 15 residues long. The germline V gene has CDR1 SGHAT and CDR2 FQNNGV. The V gene lost 3 bases and the J gene lost 5 bases, with 17 bases spanning the gap. The DNA for the CDR3 is TGTGCCAGCAGCTTTTCATTCGGGAGTAACAACGAGCAGTACTTC. Translated, it gives CASSFSFGSNNEQYF.

This clone was counted at least ten times. The rearrangement links TRBV29-1 to TRBJ2-2, with no clear D. CDR3 length: 15 residues. Germline CDR1 and CDR2: SQVTM and ANQGSEA. V was pared by 1 base and J by 3 bases, with 12 bases between. CDR3 region: CSVEVPGRYTGELFF. The CDR3 region has the DNA TGCAGCGTTGAAGTCCCAGGACGATACACCGGGGAGCTGTTTTTT.

Ten or more counts support this clone. The rearrangement uses TRBV28 and TRBJ2-1; no definite D call. V lost 5 bases and J lost 1, with 12 bases in between. This CDR3 has 15 amino acids. Germline CDR1 reads MDHEN; CDR2 reads SYDVKM. The CDR3 region is CASSPRLGSYNEQFF. The DNA for the CDR3 is TGTGCCAGCAGTCCCCGTTTGGGTTCCTACAATGAGCAGTTCTTC.

This clone has at least ten counts. The chain couples TRBV12-5 to TRBJ2-3, with a weak D call TRBD1 (6 bases). V shed 7 bases and J shed 0 bases, with 8 bases lying between them. CDR3 length: 13 residues. Per the germline V gene, CDR1 is LGHNT and CDR2 is FRNRAP. CDR3 protein: CASVGASTDTQYF. Written as DNA, the CDR3 is TGTGCTAGTGTGGGGGCAAGCACAGATACGCAGTATTTT.

The genes are TRBV30 and TRBJ2-7; D may be TRBD1 (6 bases). From germline, CDR1 is GTSNPN and CDR2 SVGIG (reference sequence). The ends were cut back, 3 bases at V and 7 bases at J, with 19 bases in the middle. The CDR3 length is 14 residues. The CDR3 reads CAWRAKGGSWEQYF. In DNA form, the CDR3 reads TGTGCCTGGAGGGCGAAAGGGGGTTCTTGGGAGCAGTACTTC. The full variable domain, with the rest looked up from reference TRBV30 and TRBJ2-7, is SQTIHQWPATLVQPVGSPLSLECTVEGTSNPNLYWYRQAAGRGLQLLFYSVGIGQISSEVPQNLSASRPQDRQFILSSKKLLLSDSGFYLCAWRAKGGSWEQYFGPGTRLTVT.

For this clone: A single base separates this from a much larger clone, so it may be a read error. In the same sample, other DNA sequences code for this CDR3. The V gene is TRBV18, the J gene TRBJ1-1; no clear D gene. V lost 6 bases to trimming and J lost 11 bases, with 22 bases between them. This CDR3 is built from 14 residues. In germline, CDR1 is KGHSH, CDR2 LQKENI. The CDR3 region is CASSLDRTPVAAFF. The DNA for the CDR3 is TGTGCCAGCTCGCTTGATCGGACTCCCGTGGCGGCTTTCTTT.

This clone showed up many times. The chain carries TRBV15 and TRBJ2-2, with 7 positions matching TRBD1. The germline V gene encodes CDR1 LNHNV and CDR2 YYDKDF (reference sequence). The CDR3 loop spans 18 amino acids. With 3 bases clipped from V and 7 bases from J, the junction kept 17 bases outside the gene matches. The CDR3 nucleotides are TGTGCCACCAGCAGTTACAGGGGCGAAAAGGGTCTGAACGGGGAGCTGTTTTTT. It is translated as CATSSYRGEKGLNGELFF.

By share of the sample, this clone is large (0.1 to 1%). V usage is TRBV20-1 and J usage is TRBJ1-6; 9 nucleotides match TRBD1. The germline gives CDR1 DFQATT, CDR2 SNEGSKA (reference sequence). The V gene end was trimmed by 6 bases and the J gene end by 7 bases; junction bases not matched to a gene: 19. This CDR3 region has 18 residues. The CDR3 protein is CSAPGVQGAIPKNSPLHF. DNA of the CDR3: TGCAGTGCCCCGGGGGTACAGGGGGCCATCCCTAAGAATTCACCCCTCCACTTT.

J is TRBJ2-1 and V is TRBV18; either TRBD1 or TRBD2 may fit D (5 bases each). This CDR3 is built from 14 residues. V was cut by 6 bases and J by 8 bases, with 17 bases left in between. Germline CDR1 is KGHSH and CDR2 is LQKENI. CDR3 amino acids: CASSRTGTSDEQFF. Here the CDR3 DNA reads TGTGCCAGCTCGCGCACCGGGACGTCGGATGAGCAGTTCTTC.

The sample holds many counts of this clone. The rearrangement joins TRBV15 to TRBJ2-5; 7 nucleotides line up with TRBD1. CDR1 LNHNV and CDR2 YYDKDF come from the germline V gene (reference sequence). The trim removed 2 bases at V and 5 bases at J, leaving 8 bases unmatched. This CDR3 comprises 15 residues. The DNA for the CDR3 is TGTGCCACCAGCAGAACAGGGGTCCTTCTGGAGACCCAGTACTTC. Translating it yields CATSRTGVLLETQYF. Full variable domain (remainder filled in from reference TRBV15 and TRBJ2-5): DAMVIQNPRYQVTQFGKPVTLSCSQTLNHNVMYWYQQKSSQAPKLLFHYYDKDFNNEADTPDNFQSRRPNTSFCFLDIRSPGLGDTAMYLCATSRTGVLLETQYFGPGTRLLVL.

This clone has ten or more counts. The chain combines TRBV14 with TRBJ1-6, with unresolved D. The CDR3 spans 17 residues. V lost 0 bases and J lost 4, with 13 bases in between. Germline-derived CDR1 and CDR2 are SGHDN and FVKESK. CDR3 bases: TGTGCCAGCAGCCAAGAAGAGAGGGAACGATATAATTCACCCCTCCACTTT. Its translation is CASSQEERERYNSPLHF.

This clone was seen many times. V gene TRBV29-1 combines with J gene TRBJ1-4; the D gene is possibly TRBD1 (5 bases). CDR1 is SQVTM, CDR2 ANQGSEA, per germline. V shed 4 bases and J shed 8 bases, with 8 bases lying between them. The CDR3 has 11 amino acids. CDR3 coding DNA: TGCAGCGTTGGTTGGGGGGAAAAACTGTTTTTT. Residues: CSVGWGEKLFF.

The chain combines TRBV6-2 or TRBV6-3 with TRBJ2-2; D might be TRBD2 (5 bases). V lost 4 bases and J lost 0, with 12 bases in between. The germline CDR1 and CDR2 sequences are MNHEY and SVGEGT. This CDR3 has 16 amino acids. The CDR3 region has the DNA TGTGCCAGCAGTTTTCTCGGACTGACGAACACCGGGGAGCTGTTTTTT. Its protein product is CASSFLGLTNTGELFF.